This T cell receptor beta chain was sequenced for a study of blood T cell repertoires in COVID-19. On the study more broadly: Acute and convalescent COVID-19 specimens originated in the United States, Italy and Spain.

Germline-derived CDR1 and CDR2 are MNHEY and SMNVEV (reference sequence). With V trimmed by 5 bases and J by 4 bases, 13 bases remained unmatched. The length of the CDR3 is 16 residues. Some clones are missing from TCRdb's copy, which holds only in-frame ones; the method was immunoSEQ multiplex PCR. This sample has approximately 250,000 clones, with roughly 88% found just once. This TCR was recovered from a man aged 40-50 years who had recovered from COVID-19. The J gene is TRBJ1-2, the V gene TRBV27; the match to TRBD1 covers 7 bases. Sequenced material: peripheral blood. The CDR3 DNA reads TGTGCCAGCAGTCAAACACCAAGACAGGGATCCTATGGCTACACCTTC. This sequence encodes CASSQTPRQGSYGYTF.